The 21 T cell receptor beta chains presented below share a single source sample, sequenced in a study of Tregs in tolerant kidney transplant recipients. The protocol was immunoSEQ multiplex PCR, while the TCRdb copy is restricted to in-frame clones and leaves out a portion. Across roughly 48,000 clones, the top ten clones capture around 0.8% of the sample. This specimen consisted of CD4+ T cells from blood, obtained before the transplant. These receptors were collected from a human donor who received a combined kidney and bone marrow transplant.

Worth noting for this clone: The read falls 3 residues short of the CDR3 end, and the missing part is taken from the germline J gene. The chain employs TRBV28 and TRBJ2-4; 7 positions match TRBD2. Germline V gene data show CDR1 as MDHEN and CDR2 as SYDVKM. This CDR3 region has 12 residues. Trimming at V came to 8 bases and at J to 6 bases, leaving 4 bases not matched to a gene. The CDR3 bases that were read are TGTGCCAGCCGGGGGAGGGGAAACATT. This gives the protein CASRGRGNI. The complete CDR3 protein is CASRGRGNIQYF.

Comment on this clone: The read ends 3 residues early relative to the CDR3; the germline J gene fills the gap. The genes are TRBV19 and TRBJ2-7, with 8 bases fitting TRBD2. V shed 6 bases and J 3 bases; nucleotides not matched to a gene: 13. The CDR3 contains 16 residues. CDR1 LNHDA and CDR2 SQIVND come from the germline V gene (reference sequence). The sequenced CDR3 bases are TGTGCCAGTAGGCCCGGGGGGGGACCAACGGGCTACGAG. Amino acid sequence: CASRPGGGPTGYE. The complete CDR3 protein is CASRPGGGPTGYEQYF.

CDR3 DNA, as far as it was read: TGCAGTGCTGACTCGGTATCGGGGGGACGGGGGACCGGGGAG. Amino acids: CSADSVSGGRGTGE. The full CDR3 is CSADSVSGGRGTGELFF. The chain links TRBV20-1 to TRBJ2-2, with 7 bases that match TRBD2. Sequencing ends 3 residues short of the CDR3 end; the germline J gene provides the rest. The CDR3 consists of 17 residues. V dropped 5 bases and J dropped 5; count of bases not matched to a gene: 17. Germline V lookup: CDR1 DFQATT, CDR2 SNEGSKA (reference sequence).

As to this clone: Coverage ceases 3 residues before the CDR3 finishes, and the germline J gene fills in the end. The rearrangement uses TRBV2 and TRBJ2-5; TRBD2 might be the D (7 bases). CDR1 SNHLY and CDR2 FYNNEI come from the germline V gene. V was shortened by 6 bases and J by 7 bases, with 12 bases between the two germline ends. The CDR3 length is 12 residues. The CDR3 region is CASRGGVGTQYF. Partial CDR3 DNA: TGTGCCAGCAGAGGGGGGGTTGGGACC.

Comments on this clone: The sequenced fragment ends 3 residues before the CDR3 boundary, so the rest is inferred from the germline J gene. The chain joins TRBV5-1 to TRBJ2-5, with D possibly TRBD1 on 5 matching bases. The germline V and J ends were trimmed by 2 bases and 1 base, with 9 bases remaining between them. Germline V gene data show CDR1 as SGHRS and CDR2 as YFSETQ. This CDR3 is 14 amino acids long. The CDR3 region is CASSFQDSQETQYF. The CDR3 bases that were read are TGCGCCAGCAGCTTTCAAGACAGCCAAGAGACC. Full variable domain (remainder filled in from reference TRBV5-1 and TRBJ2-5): KAGVTQTPRYLIKTRGQQVTLSCSPISGHRSVSWYQQTPGQGLQFLFEYFSETQRNKGNFPGRFSGRQFSNSRSEMNVSTLELGDSALYLCASSFQDSQETQYFGPGTRLLVL.

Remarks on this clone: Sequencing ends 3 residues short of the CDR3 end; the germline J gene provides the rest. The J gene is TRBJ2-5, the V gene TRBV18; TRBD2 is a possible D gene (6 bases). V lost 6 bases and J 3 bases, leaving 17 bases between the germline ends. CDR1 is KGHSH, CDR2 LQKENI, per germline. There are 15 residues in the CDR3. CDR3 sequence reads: CASSPLSGYEETQYF. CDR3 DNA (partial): TGTGCCAGCTCCCCGCTAAGCGGGTACGAAGAGACC.

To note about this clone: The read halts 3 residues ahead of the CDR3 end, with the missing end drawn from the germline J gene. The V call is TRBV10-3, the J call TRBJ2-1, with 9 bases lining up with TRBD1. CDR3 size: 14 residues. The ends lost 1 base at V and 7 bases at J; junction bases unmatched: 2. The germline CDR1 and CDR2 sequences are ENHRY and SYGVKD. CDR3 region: CAISEYGQGNEQFF. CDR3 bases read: TGTGCCATCAGTGAGTACGGACAGGGGAATGAG.

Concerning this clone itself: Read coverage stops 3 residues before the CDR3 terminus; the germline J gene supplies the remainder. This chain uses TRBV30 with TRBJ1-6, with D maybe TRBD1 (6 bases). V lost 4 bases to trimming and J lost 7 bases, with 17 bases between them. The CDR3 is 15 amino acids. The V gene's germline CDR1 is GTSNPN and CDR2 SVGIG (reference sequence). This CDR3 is CAWKEQGLGNSPLHF. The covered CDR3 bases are TGTGCCTGGAAGGAACAGGGTTTAGGAAATTCACCC.

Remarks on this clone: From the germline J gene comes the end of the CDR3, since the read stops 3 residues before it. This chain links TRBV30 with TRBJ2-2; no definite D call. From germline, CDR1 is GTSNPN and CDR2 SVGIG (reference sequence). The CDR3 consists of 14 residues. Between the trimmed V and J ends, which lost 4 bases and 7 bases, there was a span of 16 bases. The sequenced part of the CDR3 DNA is TGTGCCTGGACCGGGTCTCTGCCGAACGGGGAG. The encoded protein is CAWTGSLPNGE. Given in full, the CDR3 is CAWTGSLPNGELFF.

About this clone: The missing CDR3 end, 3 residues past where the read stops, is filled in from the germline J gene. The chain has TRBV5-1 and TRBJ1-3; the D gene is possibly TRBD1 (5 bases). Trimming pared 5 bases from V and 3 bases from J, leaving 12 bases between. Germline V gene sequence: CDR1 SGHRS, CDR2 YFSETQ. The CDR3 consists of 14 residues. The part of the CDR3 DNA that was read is TGCGCCAGCAGTTTCGGAGACAGTGGAAACACC. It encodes CASSFGDSGNT. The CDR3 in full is CASSFGDSGNTIYF.

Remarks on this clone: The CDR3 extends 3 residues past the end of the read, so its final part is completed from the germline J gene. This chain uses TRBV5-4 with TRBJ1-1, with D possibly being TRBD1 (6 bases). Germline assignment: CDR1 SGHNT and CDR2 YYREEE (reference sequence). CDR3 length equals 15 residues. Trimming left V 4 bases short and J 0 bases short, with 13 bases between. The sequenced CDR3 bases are TGTGCCAGCAGCGGAACAGGGATACTGAACACTGAA. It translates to CASSGTGILNTE. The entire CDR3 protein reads CASSGTGILNTEAFF.

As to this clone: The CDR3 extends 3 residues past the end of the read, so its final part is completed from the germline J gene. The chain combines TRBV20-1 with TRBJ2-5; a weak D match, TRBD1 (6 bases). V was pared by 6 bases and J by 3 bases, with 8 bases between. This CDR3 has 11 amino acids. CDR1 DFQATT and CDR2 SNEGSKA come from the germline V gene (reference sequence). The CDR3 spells CSANREETQYF. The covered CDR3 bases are TGCAGTGCAAACAGGGAAGAGACC.

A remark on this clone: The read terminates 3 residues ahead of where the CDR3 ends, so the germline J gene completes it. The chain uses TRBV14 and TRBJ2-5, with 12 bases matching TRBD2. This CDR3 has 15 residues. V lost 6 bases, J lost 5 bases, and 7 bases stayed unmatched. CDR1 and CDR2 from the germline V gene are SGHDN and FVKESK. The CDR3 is CASSLRLAGDETQYF. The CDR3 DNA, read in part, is TGTGCCAGCAGTCTCCGACTAGCGGGAGACGAGACC.

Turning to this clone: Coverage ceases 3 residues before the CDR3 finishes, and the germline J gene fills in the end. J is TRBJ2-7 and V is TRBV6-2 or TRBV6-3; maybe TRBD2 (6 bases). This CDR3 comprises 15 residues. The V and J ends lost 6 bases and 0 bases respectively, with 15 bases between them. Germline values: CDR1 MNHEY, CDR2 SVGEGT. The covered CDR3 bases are TGTGCCAGCAGCCGCTCTAGCGCGAGCTCCTACGAG. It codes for CASSRSSASSYE. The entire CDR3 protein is CASSRSSASSYEQYF.

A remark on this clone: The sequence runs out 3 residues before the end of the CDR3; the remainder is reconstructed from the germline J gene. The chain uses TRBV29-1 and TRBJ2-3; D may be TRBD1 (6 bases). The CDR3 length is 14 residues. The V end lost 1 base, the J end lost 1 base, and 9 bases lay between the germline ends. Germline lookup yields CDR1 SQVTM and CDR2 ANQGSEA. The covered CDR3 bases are TGCAGCGTTGAAGGCAACAGGGGCACAGATACG. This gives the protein CSVEGNRGTDT. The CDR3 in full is CSVEGNRGTDTQYF.

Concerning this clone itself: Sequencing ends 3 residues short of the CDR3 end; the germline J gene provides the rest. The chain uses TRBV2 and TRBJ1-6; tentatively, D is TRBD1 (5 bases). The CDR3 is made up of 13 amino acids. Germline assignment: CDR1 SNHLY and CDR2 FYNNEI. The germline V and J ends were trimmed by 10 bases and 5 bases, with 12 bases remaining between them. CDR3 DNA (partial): TGTGCCATGGGGGGGGTCAATAATTCACCC. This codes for CAMGGVNNSP. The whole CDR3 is CAMGGVNNSPLHF.

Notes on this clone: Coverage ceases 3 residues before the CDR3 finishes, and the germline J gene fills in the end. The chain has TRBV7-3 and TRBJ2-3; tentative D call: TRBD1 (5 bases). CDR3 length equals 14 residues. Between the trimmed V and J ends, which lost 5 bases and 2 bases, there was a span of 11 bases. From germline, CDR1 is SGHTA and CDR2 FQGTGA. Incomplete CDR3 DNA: TGTGCCAGCAGCAAAAGGGGCTTCACAGATACG. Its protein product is CASSKRGFTDT. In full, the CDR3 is CASSKRGFTDTQYF.

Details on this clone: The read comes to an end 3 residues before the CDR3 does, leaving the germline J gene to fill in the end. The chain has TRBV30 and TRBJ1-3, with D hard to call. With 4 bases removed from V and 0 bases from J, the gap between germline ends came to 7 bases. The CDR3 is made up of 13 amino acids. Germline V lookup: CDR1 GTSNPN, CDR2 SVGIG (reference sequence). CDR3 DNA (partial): TGTGCCTGGAAACACAGCTCTGGAAACACC. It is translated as CAWKHSSGNT. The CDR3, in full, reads CAWKHSSGNTIYF.

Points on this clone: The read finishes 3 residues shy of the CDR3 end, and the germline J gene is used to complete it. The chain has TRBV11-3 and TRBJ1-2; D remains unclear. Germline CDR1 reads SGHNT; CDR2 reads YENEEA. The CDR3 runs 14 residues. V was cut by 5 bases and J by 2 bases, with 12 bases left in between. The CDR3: CASSPMTPNYGYTF. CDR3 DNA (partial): TGTGCCAGCAGCCCCATGACACCGAACTATGGC.

CDR3: CAWRQAEEAFF. The covered CDR3 bases are TGTGCCTGGAGGCAGGCCGAGGAA. This chain uses TRBV30 with TRBJ1-1; D call uncertain. The CDR3 end lies 3 residues beyond the end of the read and is filled in from the germline J gene. The CDR3 covers 11 residues. Germline assignment: CDR1 GTSNPN and CDR2 SVGIG (reference sequence).

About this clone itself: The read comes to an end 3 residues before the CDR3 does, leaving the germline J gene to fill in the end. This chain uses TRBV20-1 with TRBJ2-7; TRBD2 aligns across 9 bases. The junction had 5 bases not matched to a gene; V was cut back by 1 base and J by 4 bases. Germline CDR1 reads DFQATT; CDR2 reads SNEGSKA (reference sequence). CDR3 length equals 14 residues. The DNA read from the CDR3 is TGCAGTGCTAGAGGTAGCGGGAGAGGGTACGAG. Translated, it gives CSARGSGRGYE. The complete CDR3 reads CSARGSGRGYEQYF.